These 5 T cell receptor beta chains came from one sample sequenced in a study of T-cell reconstitution after alpha-beta-depleted transplantation in children. Library preparation (for TCRbeta) was performed with unique molecular identifiers. TCRdb fed the PCR reads into MiXCR, producing one record per CDR3 protein. The repertoire holds a few hundred thousand distinct CDR3 sequences, with around 13% as singletons. This material consisted of PBMCs from the stem cell graft donor, taken from the stem cell graft. These receptors all stem from a human donor who donated a stem cell graft to a child with combined immunodeficiency.

This clonotype showed up just a few times. The chain recombines TRBV12-3 or TRBV12-4 with TRBJ2-1; 8 bases fit TRBD2. J gave up 5 bases and V 8 bases, and 11 bases lay outside the gene matches. The CDR3 runs 15 residues. For the CDR3, the DNA is TGTGCCAGCTGCCCATCAGCGGGAGCAAACAATGAGCAGTTCTTC. Amino acids: CASCPSAGANNEQFF.

This clonotype appeared a few times. This chain connects TRBV7-8 to TRBJ2-1, with 8 bases aligning to TRBD1. There are 17 residues in the CDR3. Germline V lookup: CDR1 SGHVS, CDR2 FQNEAQ. The ends lost 5 bases at V and 6 bases at J; junction bases unmatched: 15. The CDR3 spells CASSTKIIRGPSNEQFF. In DNA, the CDR3 is TGTGCCAGCAGCACTAAGATAATCAGGGGGCCCTCCAATGAGCAGTTCTTC.

This clonotype was observed many times. V and J are TRBV29-1 and TRBJ2-3; no definite D call. This CDR3 is built from 13 residues. The germline V and J ends were trimmed by 8 bases and 5 bases, with 17 bases remaining between them. The germline V gene has CDR1 SQVTM and CDR2 ANQGSEA. DNA of the CDR3: TGCAGCTCGCGGTTGCAATTATTAGATACGCAGTATTTT. This codes for CSSRLQLLDTQYF.

This clonotype was counted ten times or more. CDR3 region: CASSSTPRDLSSYNEQFF. The CDR3 DNA is TGTGCCAGCAGTTCCACGCCAAGGGACCTCAGCTCCTACAATGAGCAGTTCTTC. This sequence joins TRBV12-3 or TRBV12-4 and TRBJ2-1; D could derive from TRBD1 or TRBD2 (5 bases each). The germline V and J ends were trimmed by 4 bases and 0 bases, with 19 bases remaining between them. There are 18 residues in the CDR3.

This clonotype was recorded a few times. J is TRBJ2-1 and V is TRBV27, with 7 bases matching TRBD2. The germline V gene encodes CDR1 MNHEY and CDR2 SMNVEV (reference sequence). This CDR3 region has 13 residues. Trimming at V came to 2 bases and at J to 8 bases, leaving 3 bases not matched to a gene. CDR3 sequence: CASSLPSGHEQFF. CDR3 in DNA: TGTGCCAGCAGTTTACCTAGCGGTCATGAGCAGTTCTTC.